This TCR beta chain was obtained from a study of cytomegalovirus exposure and HLA in healthy donors. The PCR made use of 60 Vbeta and 13 Jbeta primers. Libraries were prepared by immunoSEQ multiplex PCR; TCRdb keeps only in-frame clonotypes and omits some of them. In the table there are over 150,000 clones, 68% of which are singletons. The study's findings and limits: Across donors, sequencing depth was assumed by presence/absence analyses to be roughly uniform. In vitro assays verified that three CMV-associated chains recognized CMV antigens specifically. Among TCR beta chains, those listed as cytomegalovirus-associated numbered under 200. In a later analysis, TCR beta V- and J-gene trimming showed a link to a missense DCLRE1C variant.

For this clone: Its antigen remains unknown.

The sequence was obtained from a man aged 50-59 years in good health and CMV-seronegative. Sequenced sample: PBMCs.

Here the CDR3 reads CASSWGGTGGGKHGYTF. In DNA, the CDR3 is TGTGCCAGCAGCTGGGGGGGGACAGGGGGCGGTAAACATGGCTACACCTTC. V is TRBV5-4 and J is TRBJ1-2, with 12 bases matching TRBD1. The CDR3 extends over 17 amino acids. CDR1 is SGHNT, CDR2 YYREEE, per germline (reference sequence). Trimming removed 3 bases from V and 6 bases from J; junction bases left unmatched: 12.